This T cell receptor (beta chain) appears in the sequencing data of a study of T cells in Graves' hyperthyroidism and ophthalmopathy. About the study: Specimen type is peripheral blood, collected at initial diagnosis prior to any treatment.

Turning to this clonotype: Its matching antigen is unknown.

Criteria for exclusion of patients were uncontrolled infection, other autoimmune disease, pregnancy or lactation. General study results and limits: With a median lead of roughly 6.2 months before onset, the model predicted ophthalmopathy.

There are 15 residues in the CDR3. The germline V gene has CDR1 MGHRA and CDR2 YSYEKL. The V end lost 0 bases, the J end lost 5 bases, and 14 bases lay between the germline ends. TCR beta CDR3 sequences were amplified from RNA transcripts. The TCR CDR3 first-round RT-PCR relied on the HTBI primer set. One entry per CDR3 protein, called by TCRdb with MiXCR from the multiplex PCR reads. The table shows about 350,000 distinct CDR3 sequences, with about a fifth occurring only once. Sequenced sample: blood. The chain joins TRBV4-1 to TRBJ2-7; D is ambiguous. The TCR comes from a woman aged 18-29 years with Graves' hyperthyroidism. The CDR3 spells CASSQDGSTVDEQYF. The CDR3, as DNA: TGCGCCAGCAGCCAAGATGGATCCACCGTAGACGAGCAGTACTTC.